This paragraph reports one TCR beta chain. What it recognizes is unknown. The CDR3 runs to 14 residues. V was pared by 4 bases and J by 5 bases, with 4 bases of the junction left unmatched. The germline V gene encodes CDR1 SGHRS and CDR2 YFSETQ. The data are from a study of cytomegalovirus exposure and HLA in healthy donors. Findings of the study overall: A missense DCLRE1C variant was associated with V- and J-gene trimming of TCR beta chains in a later analysis, and an independent cohort replicated the association. Among the most significant clusters, several appeared linked to common viral pathogens in a later analysis. Beyond CMV serostatus, there was no information to go on about immune exposure.

Researchers ran the PCR with 60 Vbeta and 13 Jbeta primers. Using immunoSEQ multiplex PCR, the repertoire was profiled, and TCRdb retains in-frame clones only, with some absent. The sample records some 150,000 clones, around three quarters being singletons. The rearrangement links TRBV5-1 to TRBJ1-1; TRBD1 matches at 11 bases. The material sequenced was PBMCs. The receptor comes from a woman aged 45-60 years in good health and CMV-seronegative. The CDR3 loop reads CASSPGQGGTEAFF. In DNA form, the CDR3 reads TGCGCCAGCAGCCCGGGACAGGGGGGAACTGAAGCTTTCTTT.